A selection of T cell receptor beta chains follows, all from one sample in a study of post-analysis software for immune sequencing data. TCRdb analysed the PCR reads with MiXCR anew, one entry per CDR3 protein. Altogether hundreds of thousands of distinct CDR3 sequences are present, about 44% being singletons, with the ten largest covering roughly 1.7%. The sample taken for sequencing was blood. The receptor source for this set is a girl under 18 with multiple sclerosis. Each CDR3 is given with its conserved first and last residue. The D gene is left open where the match is weak. Expanded clones are given a class, and other clones once, few, many or no size at all.

J gene	D gene	V gene	clone size	CDR3 DNA	CDR3 protein
TRBJ1-2	NA	TRBV12-3/TRBV12-4	few	TGTGCCAGCAGTTTACTGAGGGCCTATGGCTACACCTTC	CASSLLRAYGYTF
TRBJ2-7	NA	TRBV7-2	once	TGTGCCAGCAGCTTAGTCCCCGAAACCTACGAGCAGTACTTC	CASSLVPETYEQYF
TRBJ2-7	TRBD1	TRBV4-1	NA	TGCGCCAGCAGCCAAGAATTGGGGACACAGGGGTTGGGCGAGCAGTACTTC	CASSQELGTQGLGEQYF
TRBJ1-4	NA	TRBV7-9	NA	TGTGCCAGCAGCCGGAAGTTCGAAAAACTGTTTTTT	CASSRKFEKLFF
TRBJ2-6	NA	TRBV29-1	few	TGCAGCGTTTTCACTGGGGCCAACGTCCTGACTTTC	CSVFTGANVLTF
TRBJ2-3	NA	TRBV5-1	NA	TGCGCCAGCTACCAGGCGGACCGGCGAGGAGATACGCAGTATTTT	CASYQADRRGDTQYF
TRBJ2-1	TRBD2	TRBV20-1	NA	TGCAGTGCTAGAGAGGTCCTAGCGGGTGAGCAGTTCTTC	CSAREVLAGEQFF
TRBJ2-1	NA	TRBV7-2	few	TGTGCCAGCAGCTTAGTGTCAGGGGGGAGGTCCTACAATGAGCAGTTCTTC	CASSLVSGGRSYNEQFF
TRBJ2-7	NA	TRBV5-1	NA	TGCGCCAGCAGCTTTCGACCGATCCCCTCCTACGAGCAGTACTTC	CASSFRPIPSYEQYF
TRBJ2-1	NA	TRBV27	NA	TGTGCCAGCAGTATTCGTTGGATAGTGCAGTTCTTC	CASSIRWIVQFF
TRBJ1-2	TRBD1	TRBV10-3	NA	TGTGCCATCAGTGGAGGACAGGGGAACTATGGCTACACCTTC	CAISGGQGNYGYTF
TRBJ1-5	TRBD1	TRBV6-5	NA	TGTGCCAGCAGTGCGACAGGGAGGCTCAATCAGCCCCAGCATTTT	CASSATGRLNQPQHF
TRBJ2-7	TRBD2	TRBV12-3/TRBV12-4	NA	TGTGCCAGCAGTCCGACTAGCGGGGTCTCCTACGAGCAGTACTTC	CASSPTSGVSYEQYF
TRBJ2-3	NA	TRBV11-3	NA	TGTGCCAGCAGCTTAGGGATTCACGCGAGCACAGATACGCAGTATTTT	CASSLGIHASTDTQYF
TRBJ1-5	TRBD1	TRBV12-3/TRBV12-4	NA	TGTGCCAGCAGACGACAGGGGACCTATCAGCCCCAGCATTTT	CASRRQGTYQPQHF
TRBJ2-1	TRBD2	TRBV24-1	NA	TGTGCCACCAGTCCGAGCGGGAGTTTGCATGATCAGTTCTTC	CATSPSGSLHDQFF
TRBJ2-7	TRBD1	TRBV30	NA	TGTGCCTGGAGTCTAGTCGGGGGACAGGGTTCCTACGAGCAGTACTTC	CAWSLVGGQGSYEQYF
TRBJ2-1	NA	TRBV4-1	NA	TGCGCCAGCAGCGAGACCTACTATGAGCAGTTCTTC	CASSETYYEQFF
TRBJ2-1	TRBD2	TRBV3-1	NA	TGTGCCAGCAGCCACAGTCTAGCGGGAGTCGATGAGCAGTTCTTC	CASSHSLAGVDEQFF
TRBJ2-5	NA	TRBV15	NA	TGCGCCACCAGCACCTGGGGGGGGCTAATGGAGACCCAGTACTTC	CATSTWGGLMETQYF
TRBJ2-6	TRBD1	TRBV5-1	few	TGCGCCAGCAGCTTCCGGACAGGGGGCACCGGGGCCAACGTCCTGACTTTC	CASSFRTGGTGANVLTF
TRBJ2-3	TRBD2	TRBV20-1	NA	TGCAGTGCGAAGTCCCTAGCGGGAAACACAGATACGCAGTATTTT	CSAKSLAGNTDTQYF
TRBJ1-1	NA	TRBV5-1	NA	TGCGCCAGCAGCTTGGCCGATGGGGCTTGGAACACTGAAGCTTTCTTT	CASSLADGAWNTEAFF
TRBJ2-7	TRBD1	TRBV7-4	few	TGTGCCAGCAGCTTAGGGGCGACAGGGGGCTCGTACGAGCAGTACTTC	CASSLGATGGSYEQYF
TRBJ2-1	NA	TRBV5-1	NA	TGCGCCAGCAGCTCCCCCGGGCTAGCGCGCGATGAGCAGTTCTTC	CASSSPGLARDEQFF
TRBJ2-7	TRBD1	TRBV24-1	NA	TGTGCCACCAGTGACCCCGGGACAGGGGCGGAAGAGGTACAGTACTTC	CATSDPGTGAEEVQYF
TRBJ2-7	NA	TRBV27	NA	TGTGCCAGCAGTTCACCGGGGCCTTTGGGCGAGCAGTACTTC	CASSSPGPLGEQYF
TRBJ1-1	NA	TRBV10-3	NA	TGTGCCTCCCGCGGCGACAGCCAGAACACTGAAGCTTTCTTT	CASRGDSQNTEAFF
TRBJ1-1	NA	TRBV20-1	NA	TGCAGTGCCAAGAGGGGAGACACTGAAGCTTTCTTT	CSAKRGDTEAFF
TRBJ1-1	NA	TRBV5-1	once	TGCGCCAGCAGCGGTCCCTGGACAGACATGAACACTGAAGTTTTCTTT	CASSGPWTDMNTEVFF
TRBJ2-5	TRBD1	TRBV7-6	few	TGTGCCAGCAGTAGGAATTCAGGACAGGGGGCTTGGGAGACCCAGTACTTC	CASSRNSGQGAWETQYF
TRBJ2-3	TRBD1	TRBV9	NA	TGTGCCAGCAGCGCCCGGGACAGGGGAGGGGATACGCAGTATTTT	CASSARDRGGDTQYF
TRBJ2-1	NA	TRBV13	NA	TGTGCCAGCAGCTTAGATCGGGGGCTCAACCCCTACAATGAGCAGTTCTTC	CASSLDRGLNPYNEQFF
TRBJ1-2	TRBD1	TRBV29-1	few	TGCAGCGTTTGGGACAGGGGGCGGGCAGGACATGGCTACACCTTC	CSVWDRGRAGHGYTF
TRBJ2-6	NA	TRBV6-5	few	TGTGCCAGCAGTTATAGTTCTCCCTCTGGGGCCAACGTCCTGACTTTC	CASSYSSPSGANVLTF
TRBJ2-3	NA	TRBV20-1	NA	TGCAGTGCTAGACTAGGAGAAGTAGATACGCAGTATTTT	CSARLGEVDTQYF
TRBJ1-2	TRBD1	TRBV7-2	few	TGTGCCAGCAGCCGGACAGGGTCTAACTATGGCTACACCTTC	CASSRTGSNYGYTF
TRBJ1-1	NA	TRBV12-3/TRBV12-4	NA	TGTGCCAGCAGTTTCAGTGGAGGAAACACTGAAGCTTTCTTT	CASSFSGGNTEAFF
TRBJ2-3	NA	TRBV27	few	TGTGCCAGCAGTTGGGTCGGGCCCAGCACAGATACGCAGTATTTT	CASSWVGPSTDTQYF
TRBJ2-5	TRBD2	TRBV12-5	NA	TGTGCTAGTGGTTTGGTACAATCCAGGGCGGGGGAGCAGTACTTC	CASGLVQSRAGEQYF
TRBJ2-7	TRBD2	TRBV6-5	NA	TGTGCCAGCAGTTACTCGTTTGCGGGAGACAGCGAGCAGTACTTC	CASSYSFAGDSEQYF
TRBJ1-2	NA	TRBV12-3/TRBV12-4	NA	TGTGCCAGCAACCCTTGGGGTGTAAACTATGGCTACACCTTC	CASNPWGVNYGYTF
TRBJ2-7	NA	TRBV25-1	NA	TGTACCAGCAGTGAGTCGAACAGCGAAACCTACGAGCAGTACTTC	CTSSESNSETYEQYF
TRBJ2-1	TRBD1	TRBV3-1	NA	TGTGCCAGCAGCCAAGTGAGCGGGACAGGGGTTGAGCAGTTCTTC	CASSQVSGTGVEQFF
TRBJ1-2	NA	TRBV6-6	few	TGTGCCAGCAGGGAGTATGGCTACACCTTC	CASREYGYTF
TRBJ2-1	TRBD2	TRBV11-2	few	TGTGCCAGCAGCTTAGATGAGACTAGCGCCTACAATGAGCAGTTCTTC	CASSLDETSAYNEQFF
TRBJ2-7	TRBD1	TRBV18	few	TGTGCCAGCTCACCATGGGAGGGACAGGGGTACGAGCAGTACTTC	CASSPWEGQGYEQYF
TRBJ2-1	TRBD2	TRBV24-1	few	TGTGCCACCAGTGCCGGGACTAGCCTTTCTGAGCAGTTCTTC	CATSAGTSLSEQFF
TRBJ2-1	TRBD2	TRBV20-1	NA	TGCAGTTGCCCTAGCGGGGGGTCAACCTACAATGAGCAGTTCTTC	CSCPSGGSTYNEQFF
TRBJ2-7	TRBD2	TRBV5-1	NA	TGCGCCAGCAGCTTGGTGAGCAGCGGGAGGGCCTACGAGCAGTACTTC	CASSLVSSGRAYEQYF
TRBJ2-3	TRBD2	TRBV10-3	NA	TGTGCCATCAGTGAGTCTCGGGGGGGCACAGATACGCAGTATTTT	CAISESRGGTDTQYF
TRBJ2-5	TRBD2	TRBV20-1	few	TGCAGTGCTGAGCGGGACTTTAAAGAGACCCAGTACTTC	CSAERDFKETQYF
TRBJ2-3	NA	TRBV20-1	NA	TGCAGTGCTAGCGGGACGATCACAGATACGCAGTATTTT	CSASGTITDTQYF
TRBJ2-4	TRBD1	TRBV5-5	few	TGTGCCAGCAGCCCGTCCGACAGGGGCAAAAACATTCAGTACTTC	CASSPSDRGKNIQYF
TRBJ2-3	TRBD2	TRBV12-3/TRBV12-4	few	TGTGCCAGCAGTCTTACGACTAGCGGGGGGACCAATACGCAGTATTTT	CASSLTTSGGTNTQYF